These 32 T cell receptor beta chains originate from one sample sequenced in a study of blood T cell repertoires in COVID-19. Sequencing used immunoSEQ multiplex PCR; TCRdb keeps in-frame clones, though not all of them. The repertoire consists of 90,000 or so clones, with over 75% occurring once and the leading ten covering 11%. Sequencing was carried out using peripheral blood. These receptors all come from a man aged 80 or over with acute or convalescent COVID-19.

The chain carries TRBV21-1 and TRBJ1-1; TRBD1 reflects the table's D call only, with no check against the DNA. TRBV21-1 is listed as a pseudogene. CDR3 length: 16 residues. The CDR3, as DNA: TGTGCCAGCAGCAAACGACAGGGGGCTAGACACACTGAAGCTTTCTTT. Its translation is CASSKRQGARHTEAFF.

This rearrangement joins TRBV6-5 to TRBJ1-5, with 9 nucleotides matching TRBD1. The length of the CDR3 is 13 residues. Germline values: CDR1 MNHEY, CDR2 SVGAGI. V lost 6 bases to trimming and J lost 7 bases; unmatched junction nucleotides: 4. Here the CDR3 DNA reads TGTGCCAGCAGAAACAGGGGGCGGCAGCCCCAGCATTTT. Amino acid sequence: CASRNRGRQPQHF.

The chain carries TRBV3-1 (or the pseudogene TRBV3-2) and TRBJ2-4; maybe TRBD2 (5 bases). V was shortened by 6 bases and J by 6 bases, with 9 bases between the two germline ends. CDR3 size: 12 residues. In germline, CDR1 is LGHDT, CDR2 YNNKEL (reference sequence). For the CDR3, the DNA is TGTGCCAGCAGTCACGAGGGAAACATTCAGTACTTC. Encoded protein: CASSHEGNIQYF.

The rearrangement links TRBV19 to TRBJ1-2; TRBD1 might be the D (5 bases). V was shortened by 7 bases and J by 7 bases, with 10 bases between the two germline ends. The CDR3 has 11 amino acids. From germline, CDR1 is LNHDA and CDR2 SQIVND (reference sequence). CDR3 nucleotides: TGTGCCAGTACGGCAGGGTCTGGCTACACCTTC. This gives the protein CASTAGSGYTF.

The V call is TRBV5-5, the J call TRBJ2-7; 9 nucleotides agree with TRBD1. V shed 4 bases and J 2 bases; nucleotides not matched to a gene: 7. The CDR3 length is 15 residues. Germline-derived CDR1 and CDR2 are SGHKS and YYEKEE (reference sequence). CDR3 bases: TGTGCCAGCAGCACGGCCGGGACAGGGACCTACGAGCAGTACTTC. Protein: CASSTAGTGTYEQYF. The whole variable domain, remainder taken from reference TRBV5-5 and TRBJ2-7, is DAGVTQSPTHLIKTRGQQVTLRCSPISGHKSVSWYQQVLGQGPQFIFQYYEKEERGRGNFPDRFSARQFPNYSSELNVNALLLGDSALYLCASSTAGTGTYEQYFGPGTRLTVT.

The chain uses TRBV7-3 and TRBJ2-7, with 11 bases that match TRBD1. J gave up 7 bases and V 5 bases, and 7 bases lay outside the gene matches. The CDR3 has 14 residues. Germline V CDR1 and CDR2: SGHTA, FQGTGA. In DNA, the CDR3 is TGTGCCAGCAGCCCCCGCGGGACAGGGGGTGAGCAGTACTTC. Its translation is CASSPRGTGGEQYF.

The V call is TRBV7-2, the J call TRBJ2-3, with D tentatively TRBD2 (6 bases). V shed 4 bases and J shed 5 bases, with 13 bases lying between them. CDR3 size: 14 residues. Germline CDR1 and CDR2: SGHTA and FQGNSA. Here the CDR3 reads CASSSRRGVDTQYF. As DNA, the CDR3 is TGTGCCAGCAGCTCCCGGCGGGGTGTAGATACGCAGTATTTT.

There are a few counts of this clone. V is TRBV9 and J is TRBJ2-2; 15 bases align to TRBD2. Germline CDR1 is SGDLS and CDR2 is YYNGEE. Trimming removed 3 bases from V and 1 base from J; junction bases left unmatched: 4. This CDR3 comprises 18 residues. In DNA, the CDR3 is TGTGCCAGCAGCGCTGGACTAGCGGGAGGGTGGAACACCGGGGAGCTGTTTTTT. This codes for CASSAGLAGGWNTGELFF.

The chain is built from TRBV6-1 and TRBJ1-4; 7 nucleotides align to TRBD1. Germline CDR1 and CDR2: MNHNS and SASEGT. With V trimmed by 2 bases and J by 6 bases, 3 bases remained unmatched. This CDR3 contains 14 residues. The CDR3: CASSERRGYEKLFF. In DNA, the CDR3 is TGTGCCAGCAGTGAACGCAGGGGGTATGAAAAACTGTTTTTT.

V usage is TRBV24-1 and J usage is TRBJ1-2; D gene ambiguous. Trimming removed 8 bases from V and 7 bases from J, with 13 bases in between. This CDR3 contains 12 residues. Per germline, CDR1 KGHDR and CDR2 SFDVKD. CDR3 residues: CATTTEVGGYTF. CDR3 nucleotide sequence: TGTGCCACCACTACTGAGGTCGGTGGCTACACCTTC.

The rearrangement joins TRBV5-1 to TRBJ1-3; 9 nucleotides line up with TRBD1. Germline V gives CDR1 SGHRS, CDR2 YFSETQ. The J segment lost 4 bases and the V segment lost 9 bases, leaving 14 bases of the junction unmatched. The CDR3 runs 16 residues. The CDR3 nucleotides read TGCGCCACCTTGAAACAGGGGGCACTGCGGGGAAACACCATATATTTT. Protein sequence: CATLKQGALRGNTIYF.

V usage is TRBV5-4 and J usage is TRBJ2-1; D possibly corresponds to TRBD1 (5 bases). V gave up 0 bases and J gave up 7 bases, with 11 bases separating them. CDR1 is SGHNT and CDR2 is YYREEE in the germline V gene (reference sequence). The CDR3 consists of 14 residues. CDR3 sequence (DNA): TGTGCCAGCAGCTTGGAGCAGGGCTGGAATGAGCAGTTCTTC. Protein product: CASSLEQGWNEQFF.

V and J are TRBV5-1 and TRBJ2-3; TRBD2 matches at 8 bases. With 1 base clipped from V and 4 bases from J, the junction kept 11 bases outside the gene matches. Germline CDR1 and CDR2: SGHRS and YFSETQ. The CDR3 length is 17 residues. CDR3 DNA sequence: TGCGCCAGCAGCTTGTCGGGGGGACTAGTGTATTCAGATACGCAGTATTTT. As protein: CASSLSGGLVYSDTQYF. The whole variable domain, remainder taken from reference TRBV5-1 and TRBJ2-3, is KAGVTQTPRYLIKTRGQQVTLSCSPISGHRSVSWYQQTPGQGLQFLFEYFSETQRNKGNFPGRFSGRQFSNSRSEMNVSTLELGDSALYLCASSLSGGLVYSDTQYFGPGTRLTVL.

As DNA, the CDR3 is TGCGCCAGCAGCTCCGAGGGAGGGGTCTATGGCTACACCTTC. The encoded protein is CASSSEGGVYGYTF. The chain recombines TRBV5-1 with TRBJ1-2; weak D call: TRBD1 (5 bases). Deletions cut 3 bases from V and 4 bases from J, with 13 bases between. The CDR3 consists of 14 residues. Looked up from germline, CDR1 is SGHRS and CDR2 is YFSETQ.

The chain has TRBV7-9 and TRBJ1-2; 7 nucleotides line up with TRBD1. The CDR3 contains 11 residues. Unmatched junction bases numbered 2, after V lost 4 bases and J lost 9 bases. Per the germline V gene, CDR1 is SEHNR and CDR2 is FQNEAQ (reference sequence). The CDR3 spells CASSSTGSYTF. The CDR3, as DNA: TGTGCCAGCAGCTCGACAGGGAGCTACACCTTC.

The chain combines TRBV24-1 with TRBJ2-6; 9 nucleotides match TRBD1. From germline, CDR1 is KGHDR and CDR2 SFDVKD. J gave up 1 base and V 4 bases, and 4 bases lay outside the gene matches. The CDR3 is 17 amino acids. The CDR3 DNA reads as TGTGCCACCAGTGAAACCGGGACAGGGTCTGGGGCCAACGTCCTGACTTTC. Translated, it gives CATSETGTGSGANVLTF.

CDR3 in amino acids: CASSPGGTYGYTF. CDR3 DNA sequence: TGTGCCAGCAGCCCGGGGGGGACCTATGGCTACACCTTC. V gene TRBV5-6 combines with J gene TRBJ1-2, with D possibly matching TRBD1 (5 bases). CDR1 is SGHDT and CDR2 is YYEEEE in the germline V gene. The CDR3 sequence is 13 residues long. V was cut by 4 bases and J by 4 bases, with 11 bases left in between.

This clone was counted a single time. The chain recombines TRBV11-1 with TRBJ2-7, with 10 bases identical to TRBD2. CDR1 and CDR2 from the germline V gene are SGHAT and FQDESV (reference sequence). Trimming at V came to 4 bases and at J to 2 bases, leaving 8 bases not matched to a gene. There are 16 residues in the CDR3. The DNA of the CDR3 is TGTGCCAGCAGCTCAAGGATGGGACTAGCGACCTACGAGCAGTACTTC. Its translation: CASSSRMGLATYEQYF.

The CDR3 protein is CASSMTGSNQPQHF. In DNA form, the CDR3 reads TGTGCCAGTAGTATGACAGGGAGCAATCAGCCCCAGCATTTT. The rearrangement joins TRBV19 to TRBJ1-5; 7 bases line up with TRBD1. The CDR3 is made up of 14 amino acids. J gave up 1 base and V 3 bases, and 0 bases lay outside the gene matches. Looked up from germline, CDR1 is LNHDA and CDR2 is SQIVND (reference sequence). Variable domain in full (rest from reference TRBV19 and TRBJ1-5): DGGITQSPKYLFRKEGQNVTLSCEQNLNHDAMYWYRQDPGQGLRLIYYSQIVNDFQKGDIAEGYSVSREKKESFPLTVTSAQKNPTAFYLCASSMTGSNQPQHFGDGTRLSIL.

The CDR3 reads CASSPIGGVSEQFF. The CDR3 DNA reads TGTGCCAGCAGTCCCATAGGGGGGGTCAGTGAGCAGTTCTTC. This chain links TRBV6-2 or TRBV6-3 with TRBJ2-1; the D gene is possibly TRBD2 (7 bases). The CDR3 loop spans 14 amino acids. The V gene lost 5 bases and the J gene lost 9 bases, with 17 bases spanning the gap. CDR1 and CDR2 from the germline V gene are MNHEY and SVGEGT.

The chain couples TRBV6-5 to TRBJ2-3; D ambiguous. Trimming left V 6 bases short and J 5 bases short, with 9 bases between. CDR3 length: 12 amino acids. The germline V gene encodes CDR1 MNHEY and CDR2 SVGAGI. This chain's CDR3 is CASSRSLDTQYF. The CDR3, as DNA: TGTGCCAGCAGCCGGTCACTAGATACGCAGTATTTT.

This chain connects TRBV6-6 to TRBJ2-1, with D possibly being TRBD1 (5 bases). V gave up 4 bases and J gave up 8 bases, with 18 bases separating them. Germline CDR1 and CDR2: MNHNY and SVGAGI (reference sequence). The CDR3 is 15 residues long. The CDR3 bases are TGTGCCAGCAGTTGGATGCTAGGGGATAGGGATGAGCAGTTCTTC. Translated: CASSWMLGDRDEQFF.

The chain carries TRBV3-1 (or the pseudogene TRBV3-2) and TRBJ2-7; 10 bases map to TRBD2. Per the germline V gene, CDR1 is LGHDT and CDR2 is YNNKEL (reference sequence). V lost 8 bases, J lost 2 bases, and 12 bases stayed unmatched. The CDR3 contains 16 residues. The CDR3 coding sequence is TGTGCCAGCCTACTACTAGCGGGATTATCTCCCTACGAGCAGTACTTC. Its protein is CASLLLAGLSPYEQYF.

J is TRBJ2-3 and V is TRBV7-6; TRBD1 might be the D (5 bases). The V gene's germline CDR1 is SGHVS and CDR2 FNYEAQ. The CDR3 totals 16 residues. Trimming took off 5 bases at V and 0 bases at J, with 15 bases between the two ends. Here the CDR3 DNA reads TGTGCCAGCAGCCTCAATTGGGGCGGTAGCACAGATACGCAGTATTTT. The encoded protein is CASSLNWGGSTDTQYF.

The genes are TRBV2 and TRBJ1-2, with 9 bases that match TRBD1. The CDR3 has 14 residues. V lost 6 bases and J lost 4; bases outside the gene matches: 6. Germline CDR1 SNHLY, CDR2 FYNNEI. This chain's CDR3 is CASRVRDRVYGYTF. CDR3 DNA: TGTGCCAGCAGGGTTAGGGACAGGGTCTATGGCTACACCTTC.

The V call is TRBV6-5, the J call TRBJ2-5; possibly TRBD2 for D (7 bases). Germline lookup yields CDR1 MNHEY and CDR2 SVGAGI. The CDR3 runs 14 residues. V gave up 3 bases and J gave up 4 bases, with 12 bases separating them. The CDR3: CASSYMGGRETQYF. The CDR3, as DNA: TGTGCCAGCAGTTATATGGGGGGGCGAGAGACCCAGTACTTC.

This sequence joins TRBV28 and TRBJ2-7, with 8 bases identical to TRBD2. The germline V gene has CDR1 MDHEN and CDR2 SYDVKM. This CDR3 comprises 17 residues. V trimming: 7 bases; J trimming: 2 bases; junction bases outside the gene matches: 16. The DNA for the CDR3 is TGTGCCAGCACCAGGGAGTCTAGCGGGTCCCGCCCCTACGAGCAGTACTTC. Its protein is CASTRESSGSRPYEQYF.

This chain links TRBV5-1 with TRBJ2-3, with D possibly matching TRBD2 (6 bases). CDR1 and CDR2 (germline): SGHRS, YFSETQ. The CDR3 is 14 residues long. V was cut by 4 bases and J by 1 base, with 10 bases left in between. DNA for the CDR3: TGCGCCAGCAGCACGGAGGGGCGCACAGATACGCAGTATTTT. This encodes CASSTEGRTDTQYF.

J is TRBJ2-4 and V is TRBV18; 9 bases line up with TRBD1. With V trimmed by 3 bases and J by 2 bases, 11 bases remained unmatched. Looked up from germline, CDR1 is KGHSH and CDR2 is LQKENI. The CDR3 covers 18 residues. CDR3 protein: CASSPPGQGLRPKNIQYF. The CDR3 region has the DNA TGTGCCAGCTCACCCCCGGGACAGGGACTAAGGCCCAAAAACATTCAGTACTTC.

V and J are TRBV9 and TRBJ1-2; D gene unclear. Germline CDR1 is SGDLS and CDR2 is YYNGEE. The CDR3 covers 14 residues. Trimming took off 0 bases at V and 8 bases at J, with 14 bases between the two ends. CDR3: CASSVGTSSGGYTF. Written as DNA, the CDR3 is TGTGCCAGCAGCGTAGGGACTTCCTCGGGGGGCTACACCTTC.

This chain uses TRBV2 with TRBJ1-1, with 12 bases fitting TRBD1. V shed 3 bases, J shed 7 bases, and the junction held 9 bases outside the gene matches. Looked up from germline, CDR1 is SNHLY and CDR2 is FYNNEI. The CDR3 length is 16 residues. The CDR3 region is CASSDLGQGAIGEAFF. Here the CDR3 DNA reads TGTGCCAGCAGTGATTTGGGACAGGGGGCGATCGGTGAAGCTTTCTTT.

This clone occurred once. The chain joins TRBV7-9 to TRBJ1-4, with D perhaps matching TRBD1 (5 bases). The germline V and J ends were trimmed by 6 bases and 2 bases, with 13 bases remaining between them. CDR3 length: 15 amino acids. Looked up from germline, CDR1 is SEHNR and CDR2 is FQNEAQ (reference sequence). CDR3 protein: CASRGGQSTNEKLFF. The CDR3 DNA follows: TGTGCCAGCAGGGGCGGACAATCGACTAATGAAAAACTGTTTTTT.